This entry lists 8 T cell receptor beta chains sequenced from one sample in a study of CD8 T cells in Susac syndrome (dated by TCRdb to the late 2010s). Receptor amplification or capture employed the immunoSEQ multiplex PCR assay. RNA was extracted using the RNeasy kit, and about 0.5 to 1 ug of the RNA was reverse transcribed with random hexamers. TCRdb itself trimmed the public reads at Q25 with fastp, ran MiXCR and retained productive beta chains. Each entry is one CDR3 protein sequence, shown with its most common DNA and genes. In this sample the table shows about 250,000 distinct CDR3 sequences, about 93% of which occur a single time. The ten largest clones add up to about 0.071% of the sample. The material sequenced was CD4+ T cells from PBMCs. The receptors here all came from a human donor with multiple sclerosis.

The chain recombines TRBV6-6 with TRBJ1-1, with 7 positions matching TRBD1. Germline CDR1 is MNHNY and CDR2 is SVGAGI (reference sequence). The V segment lost 2 bases and the J segment 1 base; nucleotides outside the gene matches: 4. This CDR3 region has 15 residues. The CDR3 coding sequence is TGTGCCAGCAGTTACGAGGGGGCTGGGAACACTGAAGCTTTCTTT. Its translation is CASSYEGAGNTEAFF.

This clonotype was seen only once. The rearrangement joins TRBV18 to TRBJ2-2, with 12 bases lining up with TRBD2. The germline V gene encodes CDR1 KGHSH and CDR2 LQKENI. This CDR3 contains 17 residues. The trim removed 4 bases at V and 5 bases at J, leaving 8 bases unmatched. CDR3: CASSLTSGRSKTGELFF. CDR3 in DNA: TGTGCCAGCTCACTAACTAGCGGGAGGAGTAAGACCGGGGAGCTGTTTTTT. The whole variable domain, remainder taken from reference TRBV18 and TRBJ2-2, is NAGVMQNPRHLVRRRGQEARLRCSPMKGHSHVYWYRQLPEEGLKFMVYLQKENIIDESGMPKERFSAEFPKEGPSILRIQQVVRGDSAAYFCASSLTSGRSKTGELFFGEGSRLTVL.

V and J are TRBV29-1 and TRBJ2-7; the D gene could be TRBD1 or TRBD2 (6 bases each). This CDR3 contains 13 residues. Germline CDR1 SQVTM, CDR2 ANQGSEA. V dropped 3 bases and J dropped 4 bases, with 13 bases sitting between them. CDR3 coding DNA: TGCAGCGTTGAGGTTACGGGGGCATACGAGCAGTACTTC. It yields the protein CSVEVTGAYEQYF.

This chain joins TRBV12-3 or TRBV12-4 and TRBJ2-3; no clear D. V was pared by 1 base and J by 11 bases, with 22 bases between. This CDR3 comprises 16 residues. The CDR3 DNA sequence: TGTGCCAGCAGTTTAGAGGCTAGACGGCGGTTGTTCGTGCAGTATTTT. Protein sequence: CASSLEARRRLFVQYF.

The chain couples TRBV6-2 or TRBV6-3 to TRBJ2-6, with 7 bases aligning to TRBD1. This CDR3 region has 16 residues. The germline gives CDR1 MNHEY, CDR2 SVGEGT. Trimming at V came to 6 bases and at J to 0 bases, leaving 5 bases not matched to a gene. This chain's CDR3 is CASRQPGGSGANVLTF. The DNA of the CDR3 is TGTGCCAGCAGGCAACCAGGGGGCTCTGGGGCCAACGTCCTGACTTTC.

The chain recombines TRBV6-4 with TRBJ2-5; D gene ambiguous. The CDR3 runs to 9 residues. CDR1 and CDR2 from the germline V gene are MRHNA and SNTAGT. Trimming stripped 10 bases from V and 5 bases from J, with 5 bases between. The CDR3 coding sequence is TGTGCCACCTTGGAGACCCAGTACTTC. Translating gives CATLETQYF.

V usage is TRBV29-1 and J usage is TRBJ1-2; 10 nucleotides line up with TRBD1. The CDR3 has 14 amino acids. Looked up from germline, CDR1 is SQVTM and CDR2 is ANQGSEA. V lost 1 base to trimming and J lost 8 bases; unmatched junction nucleotides: 7. The CDR3 nucleotides are TGCAGCGTTGAAGCCGGGACAGGGGAAGTCGGCTACACCTTC. This codes for CSVEAGTGEVGYTF.

CDR3 residues: CASSLGREYEQYF. DNA of the CDR3: TGTGCCAGCAGCCTGGGACGGGAATACGAGCAGTACTTC. This chain connects TRBV7-2 to TRBJ2-7; D is tentatively TRBD1 or TRBD2 (5 bases each). Deletions cut 5 bases from V and 4 bases from J, with 12 bases between. Germline V CDR1 and CDR2: SGHTA, FQGNSA. This CDR3 is built from 13 residues. Using reference TRBV7-2 and TRBJ2-7 for the parts outside the CDR3, the full variable domain is GAGVSQSPSNKVTEKGKDVELRCDPISGHTALYWYRQSLGQGLEFLIYFQGNSAPDKSGLPSDRFSAERTGGSVSTLTIQRTQQEDSAVYLCASSLGREYEQYFGPGTRLTVT.